Described below is a single T cell receptor (beta chain) sequence and its context. The data were taken from a study of cytomegalovirus exposure and HLA in healthy donors. In the PCR, 60 Vbeta and 13 Jbeta primers were used. Produced via immunoSEQ multiplex PCR; TCRdb's table is partial and in-frame only. The sample lists 83,000 or so clones, around 74% occurring once. This CDR3 is 15 amino acids long. CDR1 is LNHDA, CDR2 SQIVND, per germline (reference sequence). Trimming stripped 0 bases from V and 0 bases from J, with 8 bases between. The chain combines TRBV19 with TRBJ1-1; the D is unclear. Sequencing was done on a sample of PBMCs. The source is a man under 40 in good health and CMV-seropositive. The CDR3 sequence: CASSIERGLNTEAFF. Written as DNA, the CDR3 is TGTGCCAGTAGTATAGAGCGGGGATTGAACACTGAAGCTTTCTTT. Full variable domain (rest looked up from reference TRBV19 and TRBJ1-1): DGGITQSPKYLFRKEGQNVTLSCEQNLNHDAMYWYRQDPGQGLRLIYYSQIVNDFQKGDIAEGYSVSREKKESFPLTVTSAQKNPTAFYLCASSIERGLNTEAFFGQGTRLTVV.